A selection of T cell receptor beta chains follows, all from one sample in a study of cytomegalovirus exposure and HLA in healthy donors. Measured with immunoSEQ multiplex PCR; TCRdb has only the in-frame clones, and not every one. The sample shows approximately 150,000 clones, approximately 80% of them seen only once. The sample consisted of PBMCs. The receptor set was obtained from a male donor in good health and CMV-seronegative. Each CDR3 is given with its conserved first and last residue. Fields, in order: clone size, V gene, J gene, D gene, CDR3 protein, CDR3 DNA. D genes are given only for firm matches. Some rows mark clone size as missing; the rest say once, few, many or name a class of expanded clone.

-	TRBV5-3	TRBJ2-7	-	CARSRGKIREQYF	TGTGCCAGATCTCGGGGGAAGATACGCGAGCAGTACTTC
-	TRBV19	TRBJ1-1	-	CASTPAGIVEAFF	TGTGCCAGTACCCCAGCAGGGATTGTCGAAGCTTTCTTT
-	TRBV30	TRBJ1-3	TRBD1	CAWQGEGTPGNTIYF	TGTGCCTGGCAGGGGGAAGGGACCCCTGGAAACACCATATATTTT
-	TRBV6-1	TRBJ2-7	-	CASSEVGLSYEQYF	TGTGCCAGCAGTGAAGTGGGGCTATCCTACGAGCAGTACTTC
few	TRBV7-9	TRBJ1-1	TRBD1	CASSLVGQGGEAFF	TGTGCCAGCAGCTTAGTGGGACAGGGAGGTGAAGCTTTCTTT
-	TRBV7-2	TRBJ2-5	TRBD1	CASSSHRGEEQYF	TGTGCCAGCAGCTCCCACAGGGGTGAGGAGCAGTACTTC
-	TRBV4-3	TRBJ2-3	TRBD2	CASSQDRAGGPTDTQYF	TGCGCCAGCAGCCAAGATAGGGCGGGAGGGCCGACAGATACGCAGTATTTT
-	TRBV2	TRBJ2-5	TRBD2	CASSGLAGGQETQYF	TGTGCCAGCAGTGGTCTAGCGGGAGGACAAGAGACCCAGTACTTC
-	TRBV14	TRBJ1-1	TRBD1	CASSQPGGTEAFF	TGTGCCAGCAGCCAACCAGGGGGCACTGAAGCTTTCTTT
-	TRBV6-5	TRBJ2-1	-	CASSYSNTINEQFF	TGTGCCAGCAGTTACTCGAATACAATCAATGAGCAGTTCTTC
-	TRBV9	TRBJ1-3	-	CASSGGANTIYF	TGTGCCAGCAGCGGCGGGGCAAACACCATATATTTT
once	TRBV19	TRBJ1-2	-	CASLEDNYGYTF	TGTGCCAGCCTCGAGGATAACTATGGCTACACCTTC
-	TRBV7-9	TRBJ2-1	-	CASSPLPLDVALNNEQFF	TGTGCCAGCAGCCCCCTCCCCCTCGACGTAGCACTTAACAATGAGCAGTTCTTC
-	TRBV11-1	TRBJ2-1	TRBD2	CASSRFGLANNEQFF	TGTGCCAGCAGCCGGTTTGGACTAGCCAACAATGAGCAGTTCTTC
-	TRBV11-2	TRBJ1-1	-	CASSLDFGQLNTEAFF	TGTGCCAGCAGCTTAGACTTCGGACAGCTTAACACTGAAGCTTTCTTT
-	TRBV30	TRBJ2-7	-	CAYGAYEQYF	TGTGCCTACGGGGCCTACGAGCAGTACTTC
-	TRBV27	TRBJ1-1	-	CASSFSGNTEAFF	TGTGCCAGCAGTTTTAGCGGAAACACTGAAGCTTTCTTT
once	TRBV9	TRBJ1-4	TRBD1	CASSATGDGKLFF	TGTGCCAGCAGCGCAACAGGGGATGGAAAACTGTTTTTT
once	TRBV10-1	TRBJ2-1	TRBD2	CASSYGLAEGENEQFF	TGCGCCAGCAGTTACGGACTAGCGGAGGGGGAGAATGAGCAGTTCTTC
-	TRBV12-1	TRBJ2-1	-	CAIPVGGVNEQFF	TGTGCCATCCCCGTGGGAGGGGTGAATGAGCAGTTCTTC
-	TRBV6-6	TRBJ2-3	-	CASSYYRDTQYF	TGTGCCAGCAGTTACTATAGAGATACGCAGTATTTT
-	TRBV28	TRBJ1-1	-	CASTLTGMNTEAFF	TGTGCCAGCACCCTAACAGGGATGAACACTGAAGCTTTCTTT
-	TRBV27	TRBJ2-1	-	CASSSGLIYNEQFF	TGTGCCAGCAGTTCAGGACTAATCTACAATGAGCAGTTCTTC
-	TRBV7-2	TRBJ1-5	-	CASSLVGGGQPQHF	TGTGCCAGCAGCTTAGTCGGGGGGGGGCAGCCCCAGCATTTT
-	TRBV11-3	TRBJ2-1	TRBD2	CASSLAGGNSTVWEQFF	TGTGCCAGCAGCTTAGCGGGGGGTAATTCGACAGTCTGGGAGCAGTTCTTC
-	TRBV4-3	TRBJ1-6	-	CASSQDARFSPLHF	TGCGCCAGCAGCCAAGACGCCAGATTTTCACCCCTCCACTTT
-	TRBV4-1	TRBJ2-7	TRBD2	CASSQGTSGALLEQYF	TGCGCCAGCAGCCAAGGGACTAGCGGAGCCCTATTAGAGCAGTACTTC
-	TRBV2	TRBJ2-7	TRBD1	CALNQGAQQYF	TGTGCCTTAAACCAGGGGGCGCAGCAGTACTTC
once	TRBV19	TRBJ2-1	TRBD2	CASSFLPAGAVEQFF	TGTGCCAGTAGTTTCCTACCCGCGGGAGCGGTTGAGCAGTTCTTC
-	TRBV6-5	TRBJ2-5	TRBD2	CASSLLAGGEGETQYF	TGTGCCAGCAGTTTACTAGCGGGAGGGGAGGGGGAGACCCAGTACTTC
once	TRBV4-3	TRBJ2-4	TRBD1	CASSQELGQGHRHF	TGCGCCAGCAGCCAAGAATTGGGACAGGGACATCGGCACTTC
-	TRBV4-1	TRBJ2-7	-	CASSQVRGSYEQYF	TGCGCCAGCAGCCAAGTCCGAGGCTCCTACGAGCAGTACTTC
-	TRBV7-2	TRBJ2-3	-	CASSRSELSTDTQYF	TGTGCCAGCAGCCGCTCTGAACTCTCAACAGATACGCAGTATTTT
-	TRBV9	TRBJ2-1	-	CASSPYGISSYNEQFF	TGTGCCAGCAGCCCGTACGGGATCTCCTCCTACAATGAGCAGTTCTTC
-	TRBV9	TRBJ1-4	-	CASSVGGGLHNEKLFF	TGTGCCAGCAGCGTAGGGGGGGGGCTCCACAATGAAAAACTGTTTTTT
-	TRBV5-4	TRBJ2-5	-	CASSSGLDPVGETQYF	TGTGCCAGCAGCTCGGGACTGGACCCTGTGGGGGAGACCCAGTACTTC
few	TRBV30	TRBJ2-7	TRBD2	CAWTSGRASYEQYF	TGTGCCTGGACCAGCGGGAGGGCCTCCTACGAGCAGTACTTC
-	TRBV7-6	TRBJ2-2	-	CASSSSRGGVTGELFF	TGTGCCAGCAGCTCCTCCCGAGGAGGGGTCACCGGGGAGCTGTTTTTT
-	TRBV11-3	TRBJ2-1	TRBD2	CASSGLAGSYNEQFF	TGTGCCAGCAGCGGCCTAGCGGGCTCCTACAATGAGCAGTTCTTC